This section outlines one TCR beta chain sequence together with its context. Its matching antigen is unknown. The record originates from a study of PD-1 blockade in classical Hodgkin lymphoma. Measured with immunoSEQ multiplex PCR; TCRdb has only the in-frame clones, and not every one. The sample contains some 110,000 clones, around nine tenths of which appear only once. Study conclusions and caveats: By C4D1 there was a significant rise in CD4+ TCR diversity but not in CD8+ TCR diversity. Complete responders' diversity at baseline resembled that of newly diagnosed patients.

V lost 5 bases to trimming and J lost 2 bases; unmatched junction nucleotides: 6. The germline CDR1 and CDR2 sequences are MNHEY and SMNVEV (reference sequence). The CDR3 covers 15 residues. The time point: cycle 4 day 1 (C4D1), after less than 7 weeks of nivolumab. Each patient's relapse followed autologous stem cell transplantation, and brentuximab vedotin exposure varied. Complete response, partial response or progressive disease made up the best responses. The sequenced sample was peripheral blood mononuclear cells (PBMCs), obtained before the fourth cycle of nivolumab. The receptor's source is a human donor with classical Hodgkin lymphoma. The chain is built from TRBV27 and TRBJ1-5; TRBD1 matches at 7 bases. As DNA, the CDR3 is TGTGCCAGCAGTATACGACAGGGAGGCAATCAGCCCCAGCATTTT. Its protein is CASSIRQGGNQPQHF.